The clone carrying this TCR beta chain was seen repeatedly, ten times or more. Its specificity is unknown. Every TCR cDNA molecule bore a unique molecular identifier. MiXCR, applied by TCRdb to the 5' RACE reads, yields one record per CDR3 protein. The sample lists tens of thousands of distinct CDR3 sequences, 6.5% to 8% occurring once. These data are taken from a study of spatial heterogeneity in lung cancer. Study context: A unique TCR and UMI combination showed up more than ten times in raw reads, on average.

Germline CDR1 reads SGDLS; CDR2 reads YYNGEE. CDR3 length: 16 residues. V gave up 0 bases and J gave up 4 bases; unmatched junction bases: 3. Time point described: sample taken at primary tumor resection. The authors sequenced whole RNA from tumor, nontumor lung or frozen PBMC without sorting. About 73 TRACERx patients with early, untreated non-small cell lung cancer donated samples. General study results and limits: In blood, ubiquitous expanded tumor TCRs appeared more at resection than follow-up.

The chain has TRBV9 and TRBJ2-2, with TRBD1 matching over 10 bases. This sample comprised PBMCs, obtained at surgery. The clonotype originates from a female donor with early-stage non-small cell lung cancer. The CDR3 is CASSVDDRGLTGELFF. CDR3 sequence (DNA): TGTGCCAGCAGCGTAGACGACAGGGGGCTCACCGGGGAGCTGTTTTTT.